The clone carrying this TCR beta chain was seen at least ten times. Its specificity is not known. Via MiXCR, TCRdb re-called the 5' RACE reads, giving one row per CDR3 protein. The table shows 1.5 million to 2 million distinct CDR3 sequences, with less than 35% occurring only once. The CDR3 runs to 14 residues. Looked up from germline, CDR1 is SGHRS and CDR2 is YFSETQ. V lost 1 base to trimming and J lost 3 bases, with 8 bases between them. The sample is drawn from a study of identical twins. Study outcomes and limitations: Conclusions leaned on cross-sectional statistical analysis and did not track the same donors over time.

The J gene is TRBJ2-1, the V gene TRBV5-1; tentative D call: TRBD2 (5 bases). Sequenced: cord blood. The clonotype originates from a newborn girl in good health. CDR3 protein: CASSLIGDYNEQFF. The DNA for the CDR3 is TGCGCCAGCAGCTTGATCGGGGACTACAATGAGCAGTTCTTC.